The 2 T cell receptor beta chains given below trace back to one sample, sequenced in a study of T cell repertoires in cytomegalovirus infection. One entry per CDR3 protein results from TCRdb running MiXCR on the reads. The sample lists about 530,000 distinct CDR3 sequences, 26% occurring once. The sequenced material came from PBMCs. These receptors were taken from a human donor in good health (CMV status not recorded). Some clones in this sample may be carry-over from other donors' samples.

DNA for the CDR3: TGTGCCAGCAGACAGACAGGGAGTGCCGGGGAGCTGTTTTTT. Translation: CASRQTGSAGELFF. J is TRBJ2-2 and V is TRBV12-3 or TRBV12-4; the match to TRBD1 covers 7 bases. The CDR3 runs to 14 residues. With 6 bases clipped from V and 6 bases from J, the junction kept 7 bases outside the gene matches.

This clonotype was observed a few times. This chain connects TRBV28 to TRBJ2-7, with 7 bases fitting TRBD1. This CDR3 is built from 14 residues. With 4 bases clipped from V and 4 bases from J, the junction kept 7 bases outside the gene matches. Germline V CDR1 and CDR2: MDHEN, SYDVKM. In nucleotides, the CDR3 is TGTGCCAGCAGTTCTCCGACAGGGATTTACGAGCAGTACGTC. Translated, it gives CASSSPTGIYEQYV.